These T cell receptor beta chains were read from a single sample in a study of T cells after yellow fever vaccination. TCRdb fed the 5' RACE reads into MiXCR, producing one record per CDR3 protein. The sample includes a few hundred thousand distinct CDR3 sequences, approximately 6% seen only once; the top ten take around 16%. Sequences were derived from PBMCs, sampled 5 days after the yellow fever booster vaccination. These receptors all come from a man aged 30-40 years who received the YFV17D yellow fever vaccine. The CDR3 runs from the conserved cysteine through the conserved F or W. The D gene is left open where the match is weak. Not all rows give a size; the values are once, few, many and, for expanded clones, a class.

v_gene,j_gene,abundance,d_gene,CDR3nt,CDR3aa
TRBV5-1,TRBJ1-6,few,TRBD1,TGCGCCAGCGCTGAGGGGGCTTCACCCCTCCACTTT,CASAEGASPLHF
TRBV29-1,TRBJ1-3,NA,NA,TGCAGCGCACGGGATGTCGTTAGAAACACCATATATTTT,CSARDVVRNTIYF
TRBV11-2,TRBJ2-1,few,TRBD2,TGTGCCAGCTGTCTGGCGGGAGGACTAGGATACAATGAGCAGTTCTTC,CASCLAGGLGYNEQFF
TRBV10-3,TRBJ2-2,NA,TRBD1,TGTGCCATCACCAGGGGGCCCACGGGCGGGGAGCTGTTTTTT,CAITRGPTGGELFF
TRBV29-1,TRBJ2-3,few,NA,TGCAGCGTTGAAGACCGACGGGAGTTGGGCACAGATACGCAGTATTTT,CSVEDRRELGTDTQYF
TRBV6-2/TRBV6-3,TRBJ2-3,NA,TRBD2,TGTGCCAGCAGCCGGGGACTAGCGGGAGGGCCAGATACGCAGTATTTT,CASSRGLAGGPDTQYF
TRBV20-1,TRBJ2-1,NA,NA,TGCAGTGCTAGAGTCCGTTCTAGCAGTTCCTACAATGAGCAGTTCTTC,CSARVRSSSSYNEQFF
TRBV23-1,TRBJ2-3,NA,NA,TGCGCCAGCAGTAAAAAAGGGCGTATGGACCTACGCACAGATACGCAGTATTTT,CASSKKGRMDLRTDTQYF
TRBV30,TRBJ1-2,NA,TRBD1,TGTGCCTGGAGTCCCGGGACAGGGTATGGCTACACCTTC,CAWSPGTGYGYTF
TRBV6-2/TRBV6-3,TRBJ2-7,few,TRBD2,TGTGCCAGCACCTGGACTAGTACGGGGAAATTCTACGAGCAGTACTTC,CASTWTSTGKFYEQYF
TRBV5-4,TRBJ2-1,many,NA,TGTGCCAGCAGCTTATCGGTGAAGAAGGGGGATGAGCAGTTCTTC,CASSLSVKKGDEQFF
TRBV29-1,TRBJ1-5,NA,TRBD1,TGCAGCGTTGGTGGACAGGGGGGCAATCAGCCCCAGCATTTT,CSVGGQGGNQPQHF
TRBV7-9,TRBJ2-7,many,NA,TGTGCCAGCAGCAACGCCTACGAGCAGTACTTC,CASSNAYEQYF
TRBV30,TRBJ1-1,NA,NA,TGTGCCTGGAGTGTAAACAGGGAGGATGCTTTCTTT,CAWSVNREDAFF
TRBV5-1,TRBJ1-2,many,NA,TGCGCCAGCAGCCCAGAAGAGGCTGGCTACACCTTC,CASSPEEAGYTF
TRBV27,TRBJ1-1,NA,NA,TGTGCCAGCAGTTTCAGGGTGGGCACTGAAGCTTTCTTT,CASSFRVGTEAFF
TRBV20-1,TRBJ2-5,NA,NA,TGCAGTGCTACTACCAATCTAGTAGAGACCCAGTACTTC,CSATTNLVETQYF
TRBV5-1,TRBJ2-6,few,NA,TGCGCCAGCAGCTTGGAACCCCCGAGGACTGGGGCCAACGTCCTGACTTTC,CASSLEPPRTGANVLTF
TRBV7-6,TRBJ2-7,NA,TRBD2,TGTGCCAGCAGCCCGGGGACTACTCCTTACGAGCAGTACTTC,CASSPGTTPYEQYF
TRBV5-1,TRBJ2-5,few,TRBD1,TGCGCCAGCAGCTTGGATGGGGCAGGGGGAGAAGAGACCCAGTACTTC,CASSLDGAGGEETQYF
TRBV29-1,TRBJ2-3,many,TRBD1,TGCAGCGTTGCTGGAGGACAGGGGGACACAGATACGCAGTATTTT,CSVAGGQGDTDTQYF
TRBV28,TRBJ2-7,many,NA,TGTGCCAGCAGTTTAGTTTGGAACTACGAGCAGTACTTC,CASSLVWNYEQYF
TRBV5-1,TRBJ2-5,few,NA,TGCGCCAGCAGCTTATCGAGCCGGGAGAGACAAGAGACCCAGTACTTC,CASSLSSRERQETQYF
TRBV7-2,TRBJ1-2,few,NA,TGTGCCAGCAGCTTAGTTCCCCCGAATCAGGGCTACACCTTC,CASSLVPPNQGYTF
TRBV28,TRBJ2-7,few,TRBD1,TGTGCCAGCACCTCGGGACAGGGGTCCTACGAGCAGTACTTC,CASTSGQGSYEQYF
TRBV7-8,TRBJ2-7,NA,TRBD2,TGTGCCAGCAGCCCCGAACTAGCGGGAGCTTACGAGCAGTACTTC,CASSPELAGAYEQYF
TRBV20-1,TRBJ2-5,NA,NA,TGCAGTGCCATACCCATCAAAGAGACCCAGTACTTC,CSAIPIKETQYF
TRBV11-2,TRBJ2-3,few,NA,TGTGCCAGCAGTGCGCAGGGCCCGTGGATCTCCGGCACAGATACGCAGTATTTT,CASSAQGPWISGTDTQYF
TRBV18,TRBJ1-1,NA,NA,TGTGCCAGCTCAGGGATAGGAACTGAAGCTTTCTTT,CASSGIGTEAFF
TRBV6-2/TRBV6-3,TRBJ2-3,few,TRBD1,TGTGCCGGCAAAAAGTTCCTTGTGGCCCCCCAACAGGGGTGGGATACGCAGTATTTT,CAGKKFLVAPQQGWDTQYF